Listed below are T cell receptor beta chains from one sample, sequenced in a study of blood T cell repertoires in COVID-19. Only in-frame clones appear in the TCRdb table, and some are missing; sequencing was by immunoSEQ multiplex PCR. The sample lists some 80,000 clones; roughly 85% were seen once. Sequencing input: peripheral blood. These receptors originate from a man aged 60 to 75 with COVID-19, enrolled during active disease. Each CDR3 is given with its conserved first and last residue. A D gene is named only where the DNA matches it firmly. The size entry is marked missing in some rows and otherwise reads once, few, many or a size class.

j_gene,abundance,d_gene,len,v_gene,CDR3nt,CDR3aa
TRBJ2-1,.,.,15,TRBV6-5,TGTGCCAGCAGTTACGGGGGACTGACCTACAATGAGCAGTTCTTC,CASSYGGLTYNEQFF
TRBJ2-2,.,TRBD2,15,TRBV2,TGTGCCAGCAGTGAGGGACTAGCTCACACCGGGGAGCTGTTTTTT,CASSEGLAHTGELFF
TRBJ2-7,.,TRBD1,17,TRBV20-1,TGCAGTGCTAGTGCCTTACAGGGGTCAACCCTGACCTACGAGCAGTACTTC,CSASALQGSTLTYEQYF
TRBJ2-1,.,.,14,TRBV3-1/TRBV3-2,TGTGCCAGCAGCCAACGGGGGGCGCGTAATGAGCAGTTCTTC,CASSQRGARNEQFF
TRBJ2-7,.,TRBD1,14,TRBV5-6,TGTGCCAGCAGCCGGACAGGGGTGGGGTACGAGCAGTACTTC,CASSRTGVGYEQYF
TRBJ1-3,few,.,15,TRBV6-5,TGTGCCAGCAGTTCCCCCGTCGCGGGGGGAAACACCATATATTTT,CASSSPVAGGNTIYF
TRBJ2-1,.,TRBD1,16,TRBV28,TGTGCCAGCAGTTCCCACGGGACAGGGGGTATGAATGAGCAGTTCTTC,CASSSHGTGGMNEQFF
TRBJ1-4,.,.,14,TRBV10-3,TGTGCCGTAGCTACGGGGTTGGATAATGAAAAACTGTTTTTT,CAVATGLDNEKLFF
TRBJ1-2,.,.,16,TRBV6-5,TGTGCCAGCAGTTACTCGGGGTTAGAGGGAAACTATGGCTACACCTTC,CASSYSGLEGNYGYTF
TRBJ2-5,.,.,17,TRBV2,TGTGCCAGCAGTGAAACCCTGACCTCTCGGCGGCAAGAGACCCAGTACTTC,CASSETLTSRRQETQYF
TRBJ2-5,.,.,19,TRBV2,TGTGCCAGCAGTACCAACCCATCCAGTTCGGCGGCTAACCAAGAGACCCAGTACTTC,CASSTNPSSSAANQETQYF
TRBJ2-2,.,.,15,TRBV19,TGTGCCAGTAGTAGGGGGGAGGCCCCAACCGGGGAGCTGTTTTTT,CASSRGEAPTGELFF
TRBJ2-2,.,.,11,TRBV7-2,TGTGCCAGCAGGTCCCCGGGGGAGCTGTTTTTT,CASRSPGELFF
TRBJ1-2,.,.,14,TRBV5-1,TGCGCCAGCAGCTTGGCCGCAGGGATCTATGGCTACACCTTC,CASSLAAGIYGYTF
TRBJ1-3,.,TRBD1,14,TRBV28,TGTGCCAGCAGTTCTGGACAGGGCAGACACACCATATATTTT,CASSSGQGRHTIYF
TRBJ2-1,once,.,15,TRBV2,TGTGCCAGCACTATCGGTCCTAGCTCCTACAATGAGCAGTTCTTC,CASTIGPSSYNEQFF
TRBJ2-1,.,TRBD2,17,TRBV5-4,TGTGCCAGCAGCTCGAAAACTAGCGGGGGGGCCCAGGGTGAGCAGTTCTTC,CASSSKTSGGAQGEQFF
TRBJ1-2,.,.,14,TRBV25-1,TGTGCCAGCAGTGAATCGGAGTACCACTATGGCTACACCTTC,CASSESEYHYGYTF
TRBJ1-4,.,.,15,TRBV5-1,TGCGCCAGTAGAGATTCCAGGGCCGATAATGAAAAACTGTTTTTT,CASRDSRADNEKLFF
TRBJ2-2,.,TRBD1,17,TRBV4-1,TGCGCCAGCAGCCTTAGATGGTCGACAGGGGTAACCGGGGAGCTGTTTTTT,CASSLRWSTGVTGELFF
TRBJ2-2,.,.,12,TRBV12-3/TRBV12-4,TGTGCCAGCCGCCGGGTGGACGGGGAGCTGTTTTTT,CASRRVDGELFF
TRBJ2-1,.,TRBD2,16,TRBV28,TGTGCCAGCAGTCCCCCACTAGCGGGGGCCTATAATGAGCAGTTCTTC,CASSPPLAGAYNEQFF
TRBJ1-6,.,TRBD1,15,TRBV3-1/TRBV3-2,TGTGCCAGCAGCCCCTCTTGGACAGGGGATTCACCCCTCCACTTT,CASSPSWTGDSPLHF
TRBJ2-5,.,TRBD2,15,TRBV2,TGTGCCAGCATTTTGAATAGCGGGGGGGCTGAGACCCAGTACTTC,CASILNSGGAETQYF
TRBJ1-4,.,.,12,TRBV30,TGTGCCTGGAGTCAGATTAATGAAAAACTGTTTTTT,CAWSQINEKLFF
TRBJ1-1,once,.,14,TRBV13,TGTGCCAGCAGCCTCCCCTTACAGGGCAGTGAAGCTTTCTTT,CASSLPLQGSEAFF
TRBJ1-4,.,TRBD1,14,TRBV4-1,TGCGCCAGCAGTCGGACAGGGTGGAGTGAAAAACTGTTTTTT,CASSRTGWSEKLFF
TRBJ1-1,.,.,13,TRBV3-1/TRBV3-2,TGTGCCAGCAGAACCCAGCCGGGAACCGAAGCTTTCTTT,CASRTQPGTEAFF
TRBJ1-2,.,TRBD1,17,TRBV18,TGTGCCAGCTCACCATCCCTTCGTCCGGGACAGGGGATGGGCTACACCTTC,CASSPSLRPGQGMGYTF
TRBJ2-1,.,TRBD1,14,TRBV5-1,TGCGCCAGCAGCGGCGGACAGGGAGTAAATGAGCAGTTCTTC,CASSGGQGVNEQFF
TRBJ1-1,.,.,14,TRBV2,TGTGCCAGCATCTGGGGGCCTGGAAGCACTGAAGCTTTCTTT,CASIWGPGSTEAFF
TRBJ1-4,once,.,14,TRBV15,TGTGCCACCAGCAGCGATCAGGAGGATGAAAAACTGTTTTTT,CATSSDQEDEKLFF
TRBJ1-6,once,.,14,TRBV5-4,TGTGCCAGCAGCTTGGGCAGGGGTATGTCACCCCTCCACTTT,CASSLGRGMSPLHF
TRBJ1-4,.,.,15,TRBV24-1,TGTGCCACCAGTGATAGCAGGGGCGCGGATGAAAAACTGTTTTTT,CATSDSRGADEKLFF
TRBJ1-6,.,.,16,TRBV5-4,TGTGCCAGCAGCTTGGGACGGGGTACCTATAATTCACCCCTCCACTTT,CASSLGRGTYNSPLHF
TRBJ2-2,.,TRBD1,15,TRBV2,TGTGCCATCATCACCGGGACAGCGAACACCGGGGAGCTGTTTTTT,CAIITGTANTGELFF
TRBJ2-7,.,TRBD2,13,TRBV6-5,TGTGCCAGCAGAGCGGGAGGGCTATACGAGCAGTACTTC,CASRAGGLYEQYF
TRBJ1-1,.,.,14,TRBV18,TGTGCCAGCTCACCAAGAGGGAGGAACACTGAAGCTTTCTTT,CASSPRGRNTEAFF
TRBJ2-1,.,TRBD2,14,TRBV11-3,TGTGCCAGCAGCTTAACGGGGGGGAGTAATGAGCAGTTCTTC,CASSLTGGSNEQFF
TRBJ2-5,.,.,13,TRBV2,TGTGCCAGCAACCGAGGGTACCAAGAGACCCAGTACTTC,CASNRGYQETQYF
TRBJ2-3,.,TRBD2,14,TRBV2,TGTGCCAGCAGTGGGACTAGCGGTGGTGATACGCAGTATTTT,CASSGTSGGDTQYF
TRBJ2-1,.,.,13,TRBV5-1,TGCGCCAGCAGCAGAAGCCGGGACAATGAGCAGTTCTTC,CASSRSRDNEQFF
TRBJ2-4,.,TRBD2,17,TRBV4-1,TGCGCCAGCAGCGGGGCCTACGAGCGGGAAGCCAAAAACATTCAGTACTTC,CASSGAYEREAKNIQYF
TRBJ2-2,.,.,17,TRBV10-1,TGCGCCAGCAGTGAGTCGATAGGGGCCTTGAACACCGGGGAGCTGTTTTTT,CASSESIGALNTGELFF
TRBJ1-2,.,.,14,TRBV7-9,TGTGCCAGCAGCTTAAGGCAGGCCAGCTATGGCTACACCTTC,CASSLRQASYGYTF
TRBJ1-1,.,.,17,TRBV10-2,TGCGCCAGCAGTGAGTCGACTCAGAATAGGAGAAGAACTGAAGCTTTCTTT,CASSESTQNRRRTEAFF
TRBJ1-4,.,.,14,TRBV15,TGTGCCACCAGCAGAGTGAGCGGGGCGGAAAAACTGTTTTTT,CATSRVSGAEKLFF
TRBJ2-7,once,.,14,TRBV5-4,TGTGCCAGCAGCGCGGGGACCTCCCCCTTCGAGCAGTACTTC,CASSAGTSPFEQYF